Presented here are 14 T cell receptor beta chains from one specimen sequenced in a study of tissue T cells after allogeneic stem cell transplantation. Using immunoSEQ multiplex PCR, the repertoire was profiled, and TCRdb retains in-frame clones only, with some absent. The table includes 540 or so clones, more than 75% detected once. The sample consisted of ileal tissue, taken at autopsy. The source of these receptors is a female patient aged 18 to 49 with steroid-refractory graft-versus-host disease after an allogeneic stem cell transplant. Certain T cells may be donor cells from the graft.

This chain uses TRBV19 with TRBJ2-1; TRBD2 matches at 10 bases. Trimming cost V 3 bases and J 0 bases; bases outside gene matches: 8. Per the germline V gene, CDR1 is LNHDA and CDR2 is SQIVND (reference sequence). The CDR3 extends over 18 amino acids. This chain's CDR3 is CASSMLAGVPSSYNEQFF. CDR3 coding DNA: TGTGCCAGTAGTATGCTAGCGGGGGTCCCGAGCTCCTACAATGAGCAGTTCTTC.

The chain couples TRBV7-9 to TRBJ1-4; D is possibly TRBD1 (5 bases). The CDR3 totals 12 residues. The V end was cut by 1 base, the J end by 10 bases, with 7 bases between. Germline V gene data show CDR1 as SEHNR and CDR2 as FQNEAQ (reference sequence). The CDR3 nucleotides are TGTGCCAGCAGCTTAGTAGGGGTAAAACTGTTTTTT. It translates to CASSLVGVKLFF.

This clone was observed a few times. J is TRBJ2-7 and V is TRBV29-1; 7 positions match TRBD1. CDR3 size: 12 residues. Germline CDR1 reads SQVTM; CDR2 reads ANQGSEA. Trimming removed 4 bases from V and 2 bases from J; junction bases left unmatched: 2. This chain's CDR3 is CSVGQGAYEQYF. Here the CDR3 DNA reads TGCAGCGTTGGGCAGGGGGCCTACGAGCAGTACTTC.

The CDR3 here is CASRASYNSPLHF. In DNA, the CDR3 is TGTGCCAGCAGGGCGAGTTATAATTCACCCCTCCACTTT. The chain couples TRBV27 to TRBJ1-6; D not resolved. This CDR3 comprises 13 residues. V lost 6 bases and J lost 4, with 7 bases in between. Germline assignment: CDR1 MNHEY and CDR2 SMNVEV (reference sequence).

The chain links TRBV25-1 to TRBJ2-5; 8 bases match TRBD1. Germline CDR1 MGHDK, CDR2 SYGVNS. CDR3 size: 17 residues. J lost 5 bases, V lost 0 bases, and 11 bases had no gene match. In nucleotides, the CDR3 is TGTGCCAGCAGTGAATATCTGTCCGGGACAGGAAAGGAGACCCAGTACTTC. Protein product: CASSEYLSGTGKETQYF.

The chain is built from TRBV24-1 and TRBJ2-3; D unclear. The CDR3 has 13 amino acids. Germline CDR1 is KGHDR and CDR2 is SFDVKD. Trimming cost V 1 base and J 3 bases, with 4 bases left between them. In DNA, the CDR3 is TGTGCCACCAGTGATTTTAGGACAGATACGCAGTATTTT. This encodes CATSDFRTDTQYF.

The CDR3 protein is CASSLASQGYNEQFF. The CDR3 DNA reads as TGCGCCAGCAGCTTGGCCTCCCAAGGCTACAATGAGCAGTTCTTC. The chain joins TRBV5-1 to TRBJ2-1; no definite D call. Per germline, CDR1 SGHRS and CDR2 YFSETQ. V dropped 0 bases and J dropped 3 bases, with 10 bases sitting between them. CDR3 size: 15 residues.

CDR3 nucleotides: TGCGCCAGCAGCTTGAGGGACAGGGGTGGCTACACCTTC. Its translation: CASSLRDRGGYTF. The chain has TRBV5-1 and TRBJ1-2, with 10 bases lining up with TRBD1. Germline V CDR1 and CDR2: SGHRS, YFSETQ. This CDR3 is 13 amino acids long. Trimming took 1 base from V and 7 from J; bases not matched to a gene: 1.

V gene TRBV4-1 combines with J gene TRBJ2-7; 7 bases line up with TRBD1. J was trimmed by 2 bases and V by 2 bases; bases with no gene match: 9. Germline values: CDR1 MGHRA, CDR2 YSYEKL. The CDR3 has 16 residues. The CDR3 DNA reads TGCGCCAGCAGCCAAACCTACAGGGGAACAGCCTACGAGCAGTACTTC. It encodes CASSQTYRGTAYEQYF.

This clone has just a few counts. J is TRBJ2-7 and V is TRBV15; 7 bases line up with TRBD2. The junction had 9 bases not matched to a gene; V was cut back by 8 bases and J by 2 bases. Germline CDR1 LNHNV, CDR2 YYDKDF (reference sequence). The CDR3 runs 14 residues. The CDR3 bases are TGTGCCACCTCTTGGGGGAGGGGAGCCTACGAGCAGTACTTC. It translates to CATSWGRGAYEQYF.

V is TRBV6-5 and J is TRBJ2-5; TRBD1 might be the D (5 bases). Trimming stripped 2 bases from V and 5 bases from J, with 9 bases between. This CDR3 spans 13 amino acids. Germline V CDR1 and CDR2: MNHEY, SVGAGI. The CDR3 loop reads CASSYIKGETQYF. DNA of the CDR3: TGTGCCAGCAGTTACATAAAGGGGGAGACCCAGTACTTC.

The table lists this clone with a few counts. This chain's CDR3 is CASSVRDRNYEQYF. DNA for the CDR3: TGTGCCAGCTCCGTAAGGGACAGAAACTACGAGCAGTACTTC. The rearrangement links TRBV2 to TRBJ2-7, with TRBD1 matching 7 bases. There are 14 residues in the CDR3. Germline V lookup: CDR1 SNHLY, CDR2 FYNNEI. V shed 8 bases and J 3 bases; nucleotides not matched to a gene: 10.

The chain joins TRBV5-5 to TRBJ2-2; no definite D call. Germline V gene data show CDR1 as SGHKS and CDR2 as YYEKEE (reference sequence). Trimming removed 4 bases from V and 6 bases from J, with 16 bases in between. The CDR3 runs 15 residues. The CDR3: CASSTGPGGAGELFF. The CDR3 DNA reads as TGTGCCAGCAGCACCGGACCGGGCGGCGCCGGGGAGCTGTTTTTT.

V and J are TRBV7-3 and TRBJ2-5; the match to TRBD1 covers 8 bases. Looked up from germline, CDR1 is SGHTA and CDR2 is FQGTGA. The J segment lost 1 base and the V segment lost 0 bases, leaving 4 bases of the junction unmatched. CDR3 size: 16 residues. The CDR3 sequence: CASSLTGQGAQETQYF. As DNA, the CDR3 is TGTGCCAGCAGCTTAACGGGGCAGGGGGCCCAAGAGACCCAGTACTTC.